Each of the 29 T cell receptor beta chains below was sequenced from the same sample in a study of blood T cell repertoires in COVID-19. Sequencing was performed with immunoSEQ multiplex PCR; in TCRdb, only in-frame clones are kept and a portion is missing. Of fewer than 500,000 clones listed, 87% were seen once; the top ten hold 0.65% to 0.9%. Source material: PBMCs or T cells enriched from blood (not recorded which). The receptor source for this set is a woman aged 18-35 years who had recovered from COVID-19.

This clone was seen only once. The same CDR3 is also encoded by other DNA sequences in this sample. The chain employs TRBV5-1 and TRBJ1-1; tentatively, D is TRBD1 (5 bases). This CDR3 contains 13 residues. Germline assignment: CDR1 SGHRS and CDR2 YFSETQ. V was clipped by 5 bases and J by 1 base, with 9 bases between them. As DNA, the CDR3 is TGCGCCAGCAGTTTTACAGGGAACACTGAAGCTTTCTTT. Amino acids: CASSFTGNTEAFF.

On this clone: A junction end diverges from the germline sequence, so it may reflect a read error. J is TRBJ2-1 and V is TRBV4-1; TRBD2 agrees at 9 bases. Germline lookup yields CDR1 MGHRA and CDR2 YSYEKL. The CDR3 is 16 residues long. The CDR3 DNA reads TGCGCCAGCGGCCAAGATCAGCGGGGGGTCGTAAATGAGCAGTTCTTC. This codes for CASGQDQRGVVNEQFF.

This chain uses TRBV14 with TRBJ1-3, with no clear D. The CDR3 is 14 amino acids. V was shortened by 3 bases and J by 4 bases, with 10 bases between the two germline ends. In germline, CDR1 is SGHDN, CDR2 FVKESK. The CDR3 protein is CASSQRGLGNTIYF. The CDR3 region has the DNA TGTGCCAGCAGCCAGCGAGGACTCGGAAACACCATATATTTT.

The V gene is TRBV29-1, the J gene TRBJ2-5; 9 nucleotides match TRBD2. Germline loops: CDR1 SQVTM, CDR2 ANQGSEA. The CDR3 runs 14 residues. V dropped 2 bases and J dropped 5; count of bases not matched to a gene: 6. The CDR3, as DNA: TGCAGCGTTGAAAGCGGGGGGCCCGCCGAGACCCAGTACTTC. It is translated as CSVESGGPAETQYF.

The rearrangement uses TRBV15 and TRBJ2-5; no clear D. CDR1 is LNHNV, CDR2 YYDKDF, per germline (reference sequence). The V end lost 4 bases, the J end lost 0 bases, and 12 bases lay between the germline ends. The CDR3 runs to 15 residues. The CDR3, as DNA: TGTGCCACCAGCACAGGCAGTTTGTACCAAGAGACCCAGTACTTC. Amino acids: CATSTGSLYQETQYF.

The chain couples TRBV30 to TRBJ1-6; TRBD1 aligns across 7 bases. CDR1 is GTSNPN, CDR2 SVGIG, per germline (reference sequence). CDR3 length equals 12 residues. The V gene end was trimmed by 6 bases and the J gene end by 7 bases; junction bases not matched to a gene: 3. Here the CDR3 DNA reads TGTGCCTGCGGACAGGCCAATTCACCCCTCCACTTT. Its protein product is CACGQANSPLHF.

The chain carries TRBV19 and TRBJ1-1; the D gene is possibly TRBD1 (5 bases). This CDR3 is built from 15 residues. Trimming pared 3 bases from V and 3 bases from J, leaving 14 bases between. Germline CDR1 is LNHDA and CDR2 is SQIVND (reference sequence). For the CDR3, the DNA is TGTGCCAGTAGTATCGAGACAGTTTGGCACACTGAAGCTTTCTTT. Translation: CASSIETVWHTEAFF. Combining the CDR3 with reference TRBV19 and TRBJ1-1 gives the whole variable domain DGGITQSPKYLFRKEGQNVTLSCEQNLNHDAMYWYRQDPGQGLRLIYYSQIVNDFQKGDIAEGYSVSREKKESFPLTVTSAQKNPTAFYLCASSIETVWHTEAFFGQGTRLTVV.

J is TRBJ2-1 and V is TRBV4-1, with D maybe TRBD1 (5 bases). The CDR3 extends over 17 amino acids. Germline V CDR1 and CDR2: MGHRA, YSYEKL. Trimming shortened V by 0 bases and J by 4 bases, and 16 bases separated the two germline ends. The CDR3, as DNA: TGCGCCAGCAGCCAAGATGGTGCAGGGATTGGGTACAATGAGCAGTTCTTC. Its translation is CASSQDGAGIGYNEQFF.

V gene TRBV28 combines with J gene TRBJ1-1, with TRBD1 as a possible D gene (5 bases). The V end was cut by 2 bases, the J end by 4 bases, with 11 bases between. Germline V gene data show CDR1 as MDHEN and CDR2 as SYDVKM. This CDR3 has 14 residues. The CDR3: CASSLGQGGTEAFF. CDR3 coding DNA: TGTGCCAGCAGTTTAGGGCAGGGCGGCACTGAAGCTTTCTTT. Based on the CDR3 plus reference TRBV28 and TRBJ1-1, the full variable domain is DVKVTQSSRYLVKRTGEKVFLECVQDMDHENMFWYRQDPGLGLRLIYFSYDVKMKEKGDIPEGYSVSREKKERFSLILESASTNQTSMYLCASSLGQGGTEAFFGQGTRLTVV.

The rearrangement links TRBV30 to TRBJ1-6; D is undetermined. The CDR3 totals 15 residues. The V and J ends lost 5 bases and 0 bases respectively, with 11 bases between them. Germline V gives CDR1 GTSNPN, CDR2 SVGIG (reference sequence). This chain's CDR3 is CAWGGASSYNSPLHF. CDR3 in DNA: TGTGCCTGGGGAGGCGCGAGCTCCTATAATTCACCCCTCCACTTT.

The chain combines TRBV7-2 with TRBJ2-3, with D unresolved. Germline V gives CDR1 SGHTA, CDR2 FQGNSA. CDR3 length: 13 amino acids. Trimming removed 7 bases at V and 1 base at J, with 9 bases between. CDR3 DNA: TGTGCCAGCACCCAGGTTCGCACAGATACGCAGTATTTT. Its protein is CASTQVRTDTQYF. Complete variable domain (other parts from reference TRBV7-2 and TRBJ2-3): GAGVSQSPSNKVTEKGKDVELRCDPISGHTALYWYRQSLGQGLEFLIYFQGNSAPDKSGLPSDRFSAERTGGSVSTLTIQRTQQEDSAVYLCASTQVRTDTQYFGPGTRLTVL.

The rearrangement uses TRBV5-6 and TRBJ2-2; TRBD2 agrees at 7 bases. The CDR3 sequence is 15 residues long. Germline values: CDR1 SGHDT, CDR2 YYEEEE. The V and J ends lost 4 bases and 4 bases, in that order; junction bases with no gene match: 7. CDR3 nucleotide sequence: TGTGCCAGCAGCCGCGCACTAGCGAGCACCGGGGAGCTGTTTTTT. Translated, it gives CASSRALASTGELFF.

The chain is built from TRBV5-6 and TRBJ2-3, with a possible D match to TRBD1 (5 bases). This CDR3 is built from 16 residues. From germline, CDR1 is SGHDT and CDR2 YYEEEE. Trimming stripped 0 bases from V and 6 bases from J, with 17 bases between. The CDR3 coding sequence is TGTGCCAGCAGCTTGGAGGGGTCAGACCGGTGGGATACGCAGTATTTT. It codes for CASSLEGSDRWDTQYF.

The chain combines TRBV28 with TRBJ2-7, with 12 bases matching TRBD1. Looked up from germline, CDR1 is MDHEN and CDR2 is SYDVKM. The CDR3 extends over 15 amino acids. V trimming: 7 bases; J trimming: 4 bases; junction bases outside the gene matches: 8. In DNA form, the CDR3 reads TGTGCCAGCACCTCGAGGGGACAGGGGGCGTACGAGCAGTACTTC. Amino acids: CASTSRGQGAYEQYF.

The rearrangement links TRBV4-1 to TRBJ1-3; TRBD1 aligns across 7 bases. Per germline, CDR1 MGHRA and CDR2 YSYEKL. Trimming took 2 bases from V and 8 from J; bases not matched to a gene: 6. CDR3 size: 14 residues. In nucleotides, the CDR3 is TGCGCCAGCAGCCAAAGACAGGGTGAGGACACCATATATTTT. This gives the protein CASSQRQGEDTIYF.

This clone appeared once. The chain employs TRBV7-9 and TRBJ1-1, with D perhaps TRBD1 (6 bases). The CDR3 extends over 13 amino acids. CDR1 and CDR2 (germline): SEHNR, FQNEAQ (reference sequence). With 5 bases removed from V and 11 bases from J, the gap between germline ends came to 18 bases. CDR3 residues: CASSPQGSEGAFF. As DNA, the CDR3 is TGTGCCAGCAGCCCACAGGGCTCAGAAGGGGCTTTCTTT.

This chain links TRBV27 with TRBJ1-4; TRBD1 matches 8 bases. This CDR3 is built from 15 residues. Unmatched junction bases numbered 8, after V lost 4 bases and J lost 7 bases. Germline CDR1 MNHEY, CDR2 SMNVEV (reference sequence). The CDR3 is CASSSPGQVGEKLFF. In nucleotides, the CDR3 is TGTGCCAGCAGTTCACCGGGACAGGTGGGTGAAAAACTGTTTTTT.

The chain uses TRBV5-1 and TRBJ1-2; D may be TRBD1 (5 bases). The germline gives CDR1 SGHRS, CDR2 YFSETQ. The length of the CDR3 is 15 residues. Trimming removed 1 base from V and 4 bases from J, with 14 bases in between. The CDR3 sequence is CASSLSGRALYGYTF. CDR3 DNA sequence: TGCGCCAGCAGCTTGTCCGGCAGGGCACTCTATGGCTACACCTTC. The full variable domain, completed using reference TRBV5-1 and TRBJ1-2, is KAGVTQTPRYLIKTRGQQVTLSCSPISGHRSVSWYQQTPGQGLQFLFEYFSETQRNKGNFPGRFSGRQFSNSRSEMNVSTLELGDSALYLCASSLSGRALYGYTFGSGTRLTVV.

V gene TRBV18 combines with J gene TRBJ2-3; D ambiguous. Germline V gene sequence: CDR1 KGHSH, CDR2 LQKENI. The CDR3 contains 17 residues. V gave up 1 base and J gave up 6 bases, with 20 bases separating them. Here the CDR3 reads CASSPLPAAPAGDTQYF. Here the CDR3 DNA reads TGTGCCAGCTCACCACTTCCGGCGGCCCCGGCTGGGGATACGCAGTATTTT. The full variable domain, in which reference TRBV18 and TRBJ2-3 provide the parts outside the CDR3, is NAGVMQNPRHLVRRRGQEARLRCSPMKGHSHVYWYRQLPEEGLKFMVYLQKENIIDESGMPKERFSAEFPKEGPSILRIQQVVRGDSAAYFCASSPLPAAPAGDTQYFGPGTRLTVL.

This chain connects TRBV5-1 to TRBJ2-5; 13 nucleotides agree with TRBD2. This CDR3 spans 15 amino acids. The germline V gene encodes CDR1 SGHRS and CDR2 YFSETQ. Unmatched junction bases numbered 1, after V lost 0 bases and J lost 5 bases. The CDR3 region is CASSLVTSGGETQYF. The CDR3, as DNA: TGCGCCAGCAGCTTGGTGACTAGCGGGGGGGAGACCCAGTACTTC.

CDR3 sequence: CASSLSESNEQYF. The CDR3 nucleotides read TGTGCCAGCAGCCTGAGCGAGTCCAACGAGCAGTACTTC. The rearrangement links TRBV11-2 to TRBJ2-7; D gene uncertain. Germline-derived CDR1 and CDR2 are SGHAT and FQNNGV. The CDR3 consists of 13 residues. The V gene lost 5 bases and the J gene lost 5 bases, with 13 bases spanning the gap.

The sample holds a few counts of this clone. The rearrangement links TRBV6-1 to TRBJ1-2, with a possible D match to TRBD1 (5 bases). This CDR3 is built from 16 residues. Germline V CDR1 and CDR2: MNHNS, SASEGT. The V end was cut by 0 bases, the J end by 0 bases, with 11 bases between. The CDR3 region is CASSEALDKPNYGYTF. The CDR3 DNA sequence: TGTGCCAGCAGTGAAGCGCTGGACAAACCTAACTATGGCTACACCTTC.

This clone was seen only a few times. The same CDR3 arises from other DNA sequences in this sample as well. The chain combines TRBV12-3 or TRBV12-4 with TRBJ1-1; unclear D gene. The length of the CDR3 is 13 residues. The V and J ends lost 5 bases and 0 bases respectively, with 7 bases between them. The CDR3, as DNA: TGTGCCAGCAGTCCCCAGGTGAACACTGAAGCTTTCTTT. Protein sequence: CASSPQVNTEAFF.

The CDR3: CASSYGGRNYGYTF. CDR3 nucleotides: TGTGCCAGCAGTTACGGGGGGAGGAACTATGGCTACACCTTC. The chain joins TRBV6-5 to TRBJ1-2, with D possibly matching TRBD1 (5 bases). V lost 2 bases and J lost 2, with 9 bases in between. This CDR3 contains 14 residues. Germline-derived CDR1 and CDR2 are MNHEY and SVGAGI.

V and J are TRBV6-5 and TRBJ2-1; 7 bases map to TRBD1. The CDR3 is 13 amino acids. The V segment lost 8 bases and the J segment 10 bases; nucleotides outside the gene matches: 11. Germline V gives CDR1 MNHEY, CDR2 SVGAGI. This CDR3 is CASEKVGGGEQFF. CDR3 nucleotide sequence: TGTGCCAGCGAAAAGGTAGGGGGCGGCGAGCAGTTCTTC.

This chain joins TRBV5-1 and TRBJ2-2; 10 nucleotides agree with TRBD1. V lost 4 bases and J lost 6; bases outside the gene matches: 15. Per germline, CDR1 SGHRS and CDR2 YFSETQ. The CDR3 is 18 residues long. The chain's CDR3 is CASSPLGTGASVAGELFF. As DNA, the CDR3 is TGCGCCAGCAGCCCACTCGGGACAGGGGCTTCGGTAGCCGGGGAGCTGTTTTTT.

The chain links TRBV9 to TRBJ2-3; D is ambiguous. This CDR3 has 14 residues. The V end lost 3 bases, the J end lost 0 bases, and 8 bases lay between the germline ends. Germline lookup yields CDR1 SGDLS and CDR2 YYNGEE. The CDR3 region has the DNA TGTGCCAGCAGCGGGAGTTTTAGCACAGATACGCAGTATTTT. It yields the protein CASSGSFSTDTQYF. The full variable domain, in which reference TRBV9 and TRBJ2-3 provide the parts outside the CDR3, is DSGVTQTPKHLITATGQRVTLRCSPRSGDLSVYWYQQSLDQGLQFLIQYYNGEERAKGNILERFSAQQFPDLHSELNLSSLELGDSALYFCASSGSFSTDTQYFGPGTRLTVL.

This chain joins TRBV9 and TRBJ1-2, with a tentative D call TRBD1 (6 bases). Trimming removed 4 bases from V and 8 bases from J, with 15 bases in between. CDR1 is SGDLS, CDR2 YYNGEE, per germline. CDR3 length equals 13 residues. The CDR3 here is CASSSTSGVGYTF. The CDR3 bases are TGTGCCAGCAGCTCCACCTCAGGGGTAGGCTACACCTTC.

The chain links TRBV4-1 to TRBJ1-5; 9 bases map to TRBD1. The CDR3 is made up of 17 amino acids. The germline V gene encodes CDR1 MGHRA and CDR2 YSYEKL. J was trimmed by 0 bases and V by 5 bases; bases with no gene match: 8. CDR3 nucleotide sequence: TGCGCCAGCAGCGCCGGGACAGGGTTTTTTAGCAATCAGCCCCAGCATTTT. This encodes CASSAGTGFFSNQPQHF.